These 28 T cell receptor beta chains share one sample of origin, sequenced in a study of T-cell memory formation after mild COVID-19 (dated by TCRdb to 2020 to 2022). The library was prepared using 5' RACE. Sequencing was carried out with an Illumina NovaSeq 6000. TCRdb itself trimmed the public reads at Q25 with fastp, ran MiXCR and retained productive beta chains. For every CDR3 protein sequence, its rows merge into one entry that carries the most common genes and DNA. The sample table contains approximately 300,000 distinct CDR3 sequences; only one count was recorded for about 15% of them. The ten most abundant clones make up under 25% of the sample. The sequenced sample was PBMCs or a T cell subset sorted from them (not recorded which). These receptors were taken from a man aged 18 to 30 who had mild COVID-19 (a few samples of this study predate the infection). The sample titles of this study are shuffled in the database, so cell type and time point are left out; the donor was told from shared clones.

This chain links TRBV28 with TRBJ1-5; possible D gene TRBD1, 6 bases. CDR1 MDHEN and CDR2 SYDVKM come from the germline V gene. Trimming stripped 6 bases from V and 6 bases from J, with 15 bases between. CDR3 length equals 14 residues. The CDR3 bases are TGTGCCAGCAGCCAAACGGGGGGCGGTCAGCCCCAGCATTTT. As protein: CASSQTGGGQPQHF.

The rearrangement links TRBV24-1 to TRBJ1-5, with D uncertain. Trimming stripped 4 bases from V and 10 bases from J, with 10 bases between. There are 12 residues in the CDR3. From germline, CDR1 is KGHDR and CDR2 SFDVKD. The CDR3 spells CATSDSKGPQHF. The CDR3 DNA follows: TGTGCCACCAGTGACTCGAAAGGTCCCCAGCATTTT.

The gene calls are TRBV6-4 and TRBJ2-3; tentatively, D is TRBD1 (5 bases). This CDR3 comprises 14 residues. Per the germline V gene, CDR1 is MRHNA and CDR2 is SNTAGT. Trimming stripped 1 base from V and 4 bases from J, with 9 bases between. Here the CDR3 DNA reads TGTGCCAGCAGTGACTTGAAGGGGCCAGATACGCAGTATTTT. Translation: CASSDLKGPDTQYF.

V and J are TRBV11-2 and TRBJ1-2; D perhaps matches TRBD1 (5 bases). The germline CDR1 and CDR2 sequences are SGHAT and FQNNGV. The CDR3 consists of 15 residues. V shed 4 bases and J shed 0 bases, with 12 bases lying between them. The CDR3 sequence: CASSSRDTTNYGYTF. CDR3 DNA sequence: TGTGCCAGCAGCTCCAGGGATACCACTAACTATGGCTACACCTTC. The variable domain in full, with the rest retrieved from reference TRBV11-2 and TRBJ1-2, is EAGVAQSPRYKIIEKRQSVAFWCNPISGHATLYWYQQILGQGPKLLIQFQNNGVVDDSQLPKDRFSAERLKGVDSTLKIQPAKLEDSAVYLCASSSRDTTNYGYTFGSGTRLTVV.

This CDR3 reads CASSPRLAGGPSPQYF. The CDR3 DNA follows: TGTGCCAGCAGTCCCAGACTAGCGGGGGGGCCATCGCCGCAGTATTTT. The chain joins TRBV12-3 or TRBV12-4 to TRBJ2-3; 14 positions agree with TRBD2. The junction had 11 bases not matched to a gene; V was cut back by 5 bases and J by 10 bases. CDR3 length equals 16 residues.

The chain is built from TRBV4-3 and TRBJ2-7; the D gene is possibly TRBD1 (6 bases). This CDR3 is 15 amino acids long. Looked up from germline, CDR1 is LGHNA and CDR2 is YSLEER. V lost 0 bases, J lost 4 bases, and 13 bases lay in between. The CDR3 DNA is TGCGCCAGCAGCCAAGATCGTCACAGGGTGTACGAGCAGTACTTC. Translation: CASSQDRHRVYEQYF.

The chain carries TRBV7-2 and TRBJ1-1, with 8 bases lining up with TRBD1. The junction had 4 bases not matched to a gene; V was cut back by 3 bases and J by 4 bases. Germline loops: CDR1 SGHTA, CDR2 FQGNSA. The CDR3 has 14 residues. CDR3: CASSLTGDGTEAFF. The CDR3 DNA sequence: TGTGCCAGCAGCTTGACAGGGGACGGCACTGAAGCTTTCTTT. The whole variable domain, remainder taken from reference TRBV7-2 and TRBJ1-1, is GAGVSQSPSNKVTEKGKDVELRCDPISGHTALYWYRQSLGQGLEFLIYFQGNSAPDKSGLPSDRFSAERTGGSVSTLTIQRTQQEDSAVYLCASSLTGDGTEAFFGQGTRLTVV.

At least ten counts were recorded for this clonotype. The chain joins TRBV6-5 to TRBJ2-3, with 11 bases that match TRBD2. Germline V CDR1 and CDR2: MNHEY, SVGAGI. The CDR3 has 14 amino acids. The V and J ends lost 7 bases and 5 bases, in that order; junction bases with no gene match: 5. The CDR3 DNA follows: TGTGCCAGCAACAGACTAGCGGGGATAGATACGCAGTATTTT. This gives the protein CASNRLAGIDTQYF.

The CDR3: CASSSEGRREKLFF. CDR3 in DNA: TGTGCCAGCAGTTCCGAGGGAAGGAGGGAAAAACTGTTTTTT. The genes are TRBV12-3 or TRBV12-4 and TRBJ1-4; no definite D call. CDR3 size: 14 residues. V lost 4 bases, J lost 8 bases, and 14 bases lay in between.

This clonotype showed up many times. The DNA of the CDR3 is TGTGCCAGCAGCTTAGGACGGTACAATGAGCAGTTCTTC. Translating gives CASSLGRYNEQFF. V gene TRBV11-2 combines with J gene TRBJ2-1; D not resolved. Germline V gene sequence: CDR1 SGHAT, CDR2 FQNNGV. The CDR3 contains 13 residues. With 1 base removed from V and 4 bases from J, the gap between germline ends came to 5 bases.

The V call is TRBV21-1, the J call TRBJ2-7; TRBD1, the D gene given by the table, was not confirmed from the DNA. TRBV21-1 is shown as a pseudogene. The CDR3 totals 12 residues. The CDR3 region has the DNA TGTGCCAGCAGCAACCCCGGGGAAGAGCAGTACTTC. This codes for CASSNPGEEQYF.

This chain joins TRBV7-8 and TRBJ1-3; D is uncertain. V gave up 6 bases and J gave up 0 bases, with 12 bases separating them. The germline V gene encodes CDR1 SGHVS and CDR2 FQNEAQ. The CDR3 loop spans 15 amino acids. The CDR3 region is CASSTELHSGNTIYF. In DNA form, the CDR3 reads TGTGCCAGCAGTACAGAGCTGCACTCTGGAAACACCATATATTTT.

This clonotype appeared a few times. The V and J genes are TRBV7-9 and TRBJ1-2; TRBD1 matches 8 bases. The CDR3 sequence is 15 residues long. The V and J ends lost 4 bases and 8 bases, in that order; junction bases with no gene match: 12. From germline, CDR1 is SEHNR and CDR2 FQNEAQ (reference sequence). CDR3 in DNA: TGTGCCAGCAGCTGGTTCCAGGGGGCCATGACCGGCTACACCTTC. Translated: CASSWFQGAMTGYTF. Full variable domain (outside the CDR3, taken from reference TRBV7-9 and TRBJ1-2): DTGVSQNPRHKITKRGQNVTFRCDPISEHNRLYWYRQTLGQGPEFLTYFQNEAQLEKSRLLSDRFSAERPKGSFSTLEIQRTEQGDSAMYLCASSWFQGAMTGYTFGSGTRLTVV.

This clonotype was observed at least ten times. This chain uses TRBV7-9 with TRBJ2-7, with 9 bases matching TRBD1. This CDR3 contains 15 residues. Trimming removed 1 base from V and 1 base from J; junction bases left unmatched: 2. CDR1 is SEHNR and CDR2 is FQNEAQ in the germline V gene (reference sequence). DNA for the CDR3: TGTGCCAGCAGCTTAGGACAGGGGGGATCCTACGAGCAGTACTTC. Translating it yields CASSLGQGGSYEQYF. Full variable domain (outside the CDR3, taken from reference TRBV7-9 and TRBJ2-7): DTGVSQNPRHKITKRGQNVTFRCDPISEHNRLYWYRQTLGQGPEFLTYFQNEAQLEKSRLLSDRFSAERPKGSFSTLEIQRTEQGDSAMYLCASSLGQGGSYEQYFGPGTRLTVT.

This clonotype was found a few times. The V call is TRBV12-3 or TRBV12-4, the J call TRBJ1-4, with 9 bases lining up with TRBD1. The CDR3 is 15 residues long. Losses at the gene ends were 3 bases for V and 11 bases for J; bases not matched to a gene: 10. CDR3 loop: CASSLGTGPRGKLFF. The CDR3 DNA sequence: TGTGCCAGCAGTTTGGGGACAGGGCCTCGGGGGAAACTGTTTTTT.

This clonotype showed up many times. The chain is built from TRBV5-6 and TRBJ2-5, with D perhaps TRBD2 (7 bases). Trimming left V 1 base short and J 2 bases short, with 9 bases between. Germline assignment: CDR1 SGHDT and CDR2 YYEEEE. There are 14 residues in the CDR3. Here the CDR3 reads CASSLKGGQETQYF. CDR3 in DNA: TGTGCCAGCAGCTTGAAGGGGGGGCAAGAGACCCAGTACTTC.

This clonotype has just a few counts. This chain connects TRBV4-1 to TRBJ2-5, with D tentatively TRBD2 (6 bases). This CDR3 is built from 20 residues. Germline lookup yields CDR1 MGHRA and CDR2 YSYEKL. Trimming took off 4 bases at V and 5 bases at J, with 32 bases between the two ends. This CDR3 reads CASSPLVPFLRTSSVETQYF. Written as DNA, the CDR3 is TGCGCCAGCAGCCCCCTCGTCCCCTTTCTAAGGACGTCTAGCGTGGAGACCCAGTACTTC.

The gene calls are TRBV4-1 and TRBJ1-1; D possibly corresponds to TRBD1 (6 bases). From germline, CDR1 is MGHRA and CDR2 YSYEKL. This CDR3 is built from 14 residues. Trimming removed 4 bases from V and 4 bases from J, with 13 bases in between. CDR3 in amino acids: CASSLRGLATEAFF. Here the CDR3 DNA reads TGCGCCAGCAGCCTCCGGGGGCTGGCCACTGAAGCTTTCTTT.

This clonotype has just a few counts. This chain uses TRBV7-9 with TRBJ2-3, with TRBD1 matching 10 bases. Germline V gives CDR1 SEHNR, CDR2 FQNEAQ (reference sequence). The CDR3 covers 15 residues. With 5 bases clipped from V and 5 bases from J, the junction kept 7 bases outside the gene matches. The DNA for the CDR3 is TGTGCCAGCAGCCCACGGACAGGGGGGAAAGATACGCAGTATTTT. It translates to CASSPRTGGKDTQYF.

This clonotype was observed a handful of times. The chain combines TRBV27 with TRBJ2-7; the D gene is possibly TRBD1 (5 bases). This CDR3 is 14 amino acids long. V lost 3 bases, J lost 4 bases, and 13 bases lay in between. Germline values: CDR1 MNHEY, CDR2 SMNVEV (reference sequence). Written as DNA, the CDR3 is TGTGCCAGCAGTTTTTCCTACACAGGATACGAGCAGTACTTC. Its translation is CASSFSYTGYEQYF.

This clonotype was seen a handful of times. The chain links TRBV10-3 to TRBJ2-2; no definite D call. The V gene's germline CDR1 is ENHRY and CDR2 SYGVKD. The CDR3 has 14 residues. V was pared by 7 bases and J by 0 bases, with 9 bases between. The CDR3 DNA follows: TGTGCCATCAACGGAAGAGCGAACACCGGGGAGCTGTTTTTT. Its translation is CAINGRANTGELFF.

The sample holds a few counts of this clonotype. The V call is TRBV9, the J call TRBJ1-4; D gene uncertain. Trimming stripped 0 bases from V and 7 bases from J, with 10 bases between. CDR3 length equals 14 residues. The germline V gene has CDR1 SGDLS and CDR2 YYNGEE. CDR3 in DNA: TGTGCCAGCAGCGTAGACGGAGAGCCTGAAAAACTGTTTTTT. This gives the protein CASSVDGEPEKLFF.

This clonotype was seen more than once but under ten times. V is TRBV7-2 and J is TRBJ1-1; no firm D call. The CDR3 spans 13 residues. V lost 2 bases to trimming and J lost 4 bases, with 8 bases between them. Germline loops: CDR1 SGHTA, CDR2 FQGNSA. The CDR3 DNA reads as TGTGCCAGCAGCTTAAGGGTCCGCACTGAAGCTTTCTTT. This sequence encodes CASSLRVRTEAFF.

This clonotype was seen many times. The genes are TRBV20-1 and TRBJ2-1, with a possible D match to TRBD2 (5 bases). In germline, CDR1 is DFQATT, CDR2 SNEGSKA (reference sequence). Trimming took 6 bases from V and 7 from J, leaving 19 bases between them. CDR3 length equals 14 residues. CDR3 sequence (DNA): TGCAGTGCCTCGACGGCCGGGGAACGGAATGAGCAGTTCTTC. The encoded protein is CSASTAGERNEQFF.

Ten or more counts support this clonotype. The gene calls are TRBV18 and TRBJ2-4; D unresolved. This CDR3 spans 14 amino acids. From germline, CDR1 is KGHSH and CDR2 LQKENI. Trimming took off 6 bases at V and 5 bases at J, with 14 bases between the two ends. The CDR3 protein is CASSPPAAENIQYF. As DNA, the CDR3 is TGTGCCAGCTCTCCCCCCGCGGCGGAAAACATTCAGTACTTC.

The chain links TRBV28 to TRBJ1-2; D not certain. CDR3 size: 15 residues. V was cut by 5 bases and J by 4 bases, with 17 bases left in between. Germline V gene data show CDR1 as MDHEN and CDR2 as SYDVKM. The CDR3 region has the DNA TGTGCCAGCAGTCCGCAGCGGGTACTCGGCTATGGCTACACCTTC. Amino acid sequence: CASSPQRVLGYGYTF.

The CDR3 DNA follows: TGTGCCAGCAGCTTCGAGGGCTATAGCAATCAGCCCCAGCATTTT. Translation: CASSFEGYSNQPQHF. This rearrangement joins TRBV5-8 to TRBJ1-5; no clear D. The V end was cut by 2 bases, the J end by 0 bases, with 9 bases between. Germline assignment: CDR1 SGHTS and CDR2 YDEGEE. This CDR3 spans 15 amino acids.

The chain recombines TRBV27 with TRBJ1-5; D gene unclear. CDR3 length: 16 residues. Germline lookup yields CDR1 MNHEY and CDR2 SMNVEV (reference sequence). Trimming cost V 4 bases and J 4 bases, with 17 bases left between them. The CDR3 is CASSSLRPAPNQPQHF. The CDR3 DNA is TGTGCCAGCAGTTCCCTTAGACCTGCCCCTAATCAGCCCCAGCATTTT.